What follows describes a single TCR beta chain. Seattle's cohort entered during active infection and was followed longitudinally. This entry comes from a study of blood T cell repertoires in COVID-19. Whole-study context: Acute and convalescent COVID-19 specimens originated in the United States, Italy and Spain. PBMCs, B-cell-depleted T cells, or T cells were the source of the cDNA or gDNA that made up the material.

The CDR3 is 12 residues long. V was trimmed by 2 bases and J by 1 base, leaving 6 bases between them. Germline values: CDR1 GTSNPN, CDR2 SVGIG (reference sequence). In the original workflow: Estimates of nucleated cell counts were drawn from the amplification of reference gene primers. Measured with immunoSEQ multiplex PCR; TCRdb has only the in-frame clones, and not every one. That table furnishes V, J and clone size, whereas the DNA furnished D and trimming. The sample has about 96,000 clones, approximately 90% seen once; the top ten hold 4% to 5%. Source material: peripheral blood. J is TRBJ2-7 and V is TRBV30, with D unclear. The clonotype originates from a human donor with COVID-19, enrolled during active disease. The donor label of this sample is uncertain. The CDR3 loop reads CAWSWSSYEQYF. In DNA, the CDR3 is TGTGCCTGGAGTTGGAGTTCCTACGAGCAGTACTTC.